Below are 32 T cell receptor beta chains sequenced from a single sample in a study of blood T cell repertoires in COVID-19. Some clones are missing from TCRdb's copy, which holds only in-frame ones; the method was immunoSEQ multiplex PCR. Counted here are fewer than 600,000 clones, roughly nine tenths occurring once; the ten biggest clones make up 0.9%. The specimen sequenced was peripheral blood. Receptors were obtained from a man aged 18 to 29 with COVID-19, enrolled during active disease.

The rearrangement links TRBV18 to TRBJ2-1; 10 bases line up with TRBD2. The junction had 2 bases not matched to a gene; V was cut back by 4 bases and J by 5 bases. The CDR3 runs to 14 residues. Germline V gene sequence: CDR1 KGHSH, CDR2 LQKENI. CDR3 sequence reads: CASSLGLADNEQFF. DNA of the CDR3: TGTGCCAGCTCACTCGGACTAGCGGACAATGAGCAGTTCTTC.

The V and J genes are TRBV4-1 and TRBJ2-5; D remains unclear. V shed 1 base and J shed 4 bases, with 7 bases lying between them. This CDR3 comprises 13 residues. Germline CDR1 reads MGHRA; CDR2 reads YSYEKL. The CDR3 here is CASSQAPRETQYF. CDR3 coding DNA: TGCGCCAGCAGCCAAGCCCCGAGAGAGACCCAGTACTTC.

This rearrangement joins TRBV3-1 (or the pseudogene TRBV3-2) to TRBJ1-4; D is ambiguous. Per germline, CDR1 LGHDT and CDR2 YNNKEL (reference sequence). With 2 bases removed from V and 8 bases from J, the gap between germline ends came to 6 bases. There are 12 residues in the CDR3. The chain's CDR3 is CASSQHGEKLFF. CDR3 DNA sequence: TGTGCCAGCAGCCAACACGGGGAAAAACTGTTTTTT.

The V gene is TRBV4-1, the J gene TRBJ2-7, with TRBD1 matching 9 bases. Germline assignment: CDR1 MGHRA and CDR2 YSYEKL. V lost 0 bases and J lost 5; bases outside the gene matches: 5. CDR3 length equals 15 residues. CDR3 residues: CASSQDAGQGNEQYF. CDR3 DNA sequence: TGCGCCAGCAGCCAAGATGCGGGACAGGGTAACGAGCAGTACTTC.

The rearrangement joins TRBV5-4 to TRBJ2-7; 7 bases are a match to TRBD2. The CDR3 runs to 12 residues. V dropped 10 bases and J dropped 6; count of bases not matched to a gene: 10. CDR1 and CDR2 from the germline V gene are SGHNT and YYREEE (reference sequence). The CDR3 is CAGRGTFGEQYF. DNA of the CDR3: TGTGCCGGGAGGGGTACTTTTGGCGAGCAGTACTTC.

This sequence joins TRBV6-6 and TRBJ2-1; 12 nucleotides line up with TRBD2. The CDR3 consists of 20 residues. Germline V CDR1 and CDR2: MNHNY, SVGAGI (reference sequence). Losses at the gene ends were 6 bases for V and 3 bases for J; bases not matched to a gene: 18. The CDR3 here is CASSRLGAMTSGSGYNEQFF. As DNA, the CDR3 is TGTGCCAGCAGCCGCCTCGGGGCGATGACTAGCGGGAGTGGCTACAATGAGCAGTTCTTC.

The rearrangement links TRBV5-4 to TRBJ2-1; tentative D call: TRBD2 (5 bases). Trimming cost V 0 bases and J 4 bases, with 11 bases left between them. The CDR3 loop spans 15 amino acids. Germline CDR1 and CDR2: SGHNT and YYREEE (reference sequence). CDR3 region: CASSLGGSQYNEQFF. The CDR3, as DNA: TGTGCCAGCAGCTTGGGTGGGAGCCAATACAATGAGCAGTTCTTC.

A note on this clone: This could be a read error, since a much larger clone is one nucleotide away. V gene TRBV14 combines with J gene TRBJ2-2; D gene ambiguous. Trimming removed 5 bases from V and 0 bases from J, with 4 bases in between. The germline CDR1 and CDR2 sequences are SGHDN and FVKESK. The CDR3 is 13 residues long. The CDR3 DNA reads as TGTGCCAGCAGCTTTACGAACACCGGGGAGCTGTTTTTT. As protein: CASSFTNTGELFF.

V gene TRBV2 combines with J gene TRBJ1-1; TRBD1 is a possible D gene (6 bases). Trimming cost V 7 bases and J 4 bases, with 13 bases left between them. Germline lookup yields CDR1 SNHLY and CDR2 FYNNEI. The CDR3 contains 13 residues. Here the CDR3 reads CASINGGVTEAFF. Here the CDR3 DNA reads TGTGCCAGCATTAATGGGGGCGTCACTGAAGCTTTCTTT.

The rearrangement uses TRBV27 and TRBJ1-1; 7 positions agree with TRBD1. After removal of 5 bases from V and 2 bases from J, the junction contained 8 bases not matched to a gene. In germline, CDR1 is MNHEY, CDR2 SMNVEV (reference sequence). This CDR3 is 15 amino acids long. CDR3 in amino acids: CASSQTGTANTEAFF. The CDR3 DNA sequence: TGTGCCAGCAGTCAGACCGGGACAGCCAACACTGAAGCTTTCTTT.

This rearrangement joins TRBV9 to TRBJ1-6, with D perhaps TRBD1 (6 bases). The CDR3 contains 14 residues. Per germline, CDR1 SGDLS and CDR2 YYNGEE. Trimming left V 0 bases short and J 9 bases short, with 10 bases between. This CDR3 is CASSVGQDGSPLHF. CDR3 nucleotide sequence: TGTGCCAGCAGCGTAGGACAGGACGGTTCACCCCTCCACTTT.

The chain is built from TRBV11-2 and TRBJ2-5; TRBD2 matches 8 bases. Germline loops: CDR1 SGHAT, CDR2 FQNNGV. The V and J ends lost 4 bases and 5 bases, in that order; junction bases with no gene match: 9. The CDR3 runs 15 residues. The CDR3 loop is CASSSGAGAGETQYF. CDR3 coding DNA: TGTGCCAGCAGCTCAGGAGCGGGAGCGGGCGAGACCCAGTACTTC.

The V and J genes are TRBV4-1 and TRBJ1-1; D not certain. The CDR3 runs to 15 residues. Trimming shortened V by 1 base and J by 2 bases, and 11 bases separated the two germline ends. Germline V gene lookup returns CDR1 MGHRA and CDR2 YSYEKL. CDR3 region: CASSQAARLNTEAFF. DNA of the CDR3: TGCGCCAGCAGCCAAGCCGCGCGGTTAAACACTGAAGCTTTCTTT.

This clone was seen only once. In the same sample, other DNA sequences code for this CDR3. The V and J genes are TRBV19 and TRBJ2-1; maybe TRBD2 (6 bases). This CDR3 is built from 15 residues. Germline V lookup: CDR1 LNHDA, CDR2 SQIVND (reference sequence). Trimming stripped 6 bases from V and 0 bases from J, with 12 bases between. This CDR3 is CASSLGGSSYNEQFF. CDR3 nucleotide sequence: TGTGCCAGTAGCCTGGGGGGAAGCTCCTACAATGAGCAGTTCTTC. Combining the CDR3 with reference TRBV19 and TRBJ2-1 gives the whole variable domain DGGITQSPKYLFRKEGQNVTLSCEQNLNHDAMYWYRQDPGQGLRLIYYSQIVNDFQKGDIAEGYSVSREKKESFPLTVTSAQKNPTAFYLCASSLGGSSYNEQFFGPGTRLTVL.

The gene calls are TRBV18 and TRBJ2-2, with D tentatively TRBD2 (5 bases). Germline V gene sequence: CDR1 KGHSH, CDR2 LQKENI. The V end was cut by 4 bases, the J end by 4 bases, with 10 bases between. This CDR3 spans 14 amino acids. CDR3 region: CASSREGFTGELFF. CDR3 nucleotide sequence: TGTGCCAGCTCACGCGAGGGTTTCACCGGGGAGCTGTTTTTT. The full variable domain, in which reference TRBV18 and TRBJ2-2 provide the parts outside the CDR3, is NAGVMQNPRHLVRRRGQEARLRCSPMKGHSHVYWYRQLPEEGLKFMVYLQKENIIDESGMPKERFSAEFPKEGPSILRIQQVVRGDSAAYFCASSREGFTGELFFGEGSRLTVL.

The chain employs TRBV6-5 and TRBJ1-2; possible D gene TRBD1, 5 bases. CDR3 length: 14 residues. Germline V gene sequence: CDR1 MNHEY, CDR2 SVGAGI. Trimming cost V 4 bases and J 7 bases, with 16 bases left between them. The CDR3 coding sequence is TGTGCCAGCAGTTTCCACGACAGTCCGAGTGGCTACACCTTC. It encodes CASSFHDSPSGYTF.

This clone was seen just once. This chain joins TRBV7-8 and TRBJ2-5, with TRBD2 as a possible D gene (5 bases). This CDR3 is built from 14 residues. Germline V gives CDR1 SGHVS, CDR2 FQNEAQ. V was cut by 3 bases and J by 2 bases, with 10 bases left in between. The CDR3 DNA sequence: TGTGCCAGCAGCTTGACGGAGGTACAAGAGACCCAGTACTTC. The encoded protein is CASSLTEVQETQYF.

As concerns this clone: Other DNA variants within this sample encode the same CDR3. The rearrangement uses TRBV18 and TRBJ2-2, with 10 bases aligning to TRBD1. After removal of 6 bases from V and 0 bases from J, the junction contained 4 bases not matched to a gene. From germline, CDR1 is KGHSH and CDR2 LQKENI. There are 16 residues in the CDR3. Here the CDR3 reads CASSPGQGANTGELFF. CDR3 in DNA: TGTGCCAGCTCCCCCGGACAGGGGGCGAACACCGGGGAGCTGTTTTTT.

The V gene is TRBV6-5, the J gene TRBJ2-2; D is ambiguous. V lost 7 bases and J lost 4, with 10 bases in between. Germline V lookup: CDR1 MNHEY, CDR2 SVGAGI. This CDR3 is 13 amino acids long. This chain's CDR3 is CASTALLTGELFF. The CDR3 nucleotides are TGTGCCAGCACTGCTTTACTCACCGGGGAGCTGTTTTTT.

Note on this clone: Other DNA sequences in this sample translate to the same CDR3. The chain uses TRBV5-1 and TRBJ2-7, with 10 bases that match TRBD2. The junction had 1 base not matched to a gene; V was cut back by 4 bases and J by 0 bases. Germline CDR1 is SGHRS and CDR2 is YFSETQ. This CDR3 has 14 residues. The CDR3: CASSRTSGSYEQYF. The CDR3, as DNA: TGCGCCAGCAGCCGGACTAGCGGCTCCTACGAGCAGTACTTC. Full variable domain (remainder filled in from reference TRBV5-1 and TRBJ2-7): KAGVTQTPRYLIKTRGQQVTLSCSPISGHRSVSWYQQTPGQGLQFLFEYFSETQRNKGNFPGRFSGRQFSNSRSEMNVSTLELGDSALYLCASSRTSGSYEQYFGPGTRLTVT.

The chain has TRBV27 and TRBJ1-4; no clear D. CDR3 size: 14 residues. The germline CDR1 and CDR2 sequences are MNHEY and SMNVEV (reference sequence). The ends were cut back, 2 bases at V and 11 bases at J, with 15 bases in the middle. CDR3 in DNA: TGTGCCAGCAGTTTAGAGGAGGGTGTGGGGAAACTGTTTTTT. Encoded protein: CASSLEEGVGKLFF.

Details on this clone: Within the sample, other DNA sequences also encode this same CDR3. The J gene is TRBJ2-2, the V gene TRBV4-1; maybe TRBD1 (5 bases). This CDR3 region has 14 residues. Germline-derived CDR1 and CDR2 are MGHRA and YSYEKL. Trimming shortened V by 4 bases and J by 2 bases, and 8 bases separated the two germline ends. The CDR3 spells CASSPGQNTGELFF. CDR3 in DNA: TGCGCCAGCAGCCCCGGACAAAACACCGGGGAGCTGTTTTTT.

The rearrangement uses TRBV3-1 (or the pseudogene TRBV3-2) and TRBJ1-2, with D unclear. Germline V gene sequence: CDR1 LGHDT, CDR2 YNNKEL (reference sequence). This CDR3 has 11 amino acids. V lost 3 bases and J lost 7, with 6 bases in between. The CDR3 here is CASSHTGGYTF. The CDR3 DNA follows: TGTGCCAGCAGCCATACCGGTGGCTACACCTTC.

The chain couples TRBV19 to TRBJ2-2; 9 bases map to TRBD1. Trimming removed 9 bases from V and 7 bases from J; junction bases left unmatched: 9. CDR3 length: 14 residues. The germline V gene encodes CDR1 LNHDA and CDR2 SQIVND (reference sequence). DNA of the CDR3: TGTGCCAGCCGGGACAGGGCCTACAACGGGGAGCTGTTTTTT. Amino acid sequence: CASRDRAYNGELFF.

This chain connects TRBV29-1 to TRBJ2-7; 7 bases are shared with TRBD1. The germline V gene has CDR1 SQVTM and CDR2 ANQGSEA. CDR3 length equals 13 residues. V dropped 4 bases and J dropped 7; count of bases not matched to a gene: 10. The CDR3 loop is CSVVEGATGEQYF. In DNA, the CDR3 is TGCAGCGTTGTTGAGGGGGCGACGGGAGAGCAGTACTTC.

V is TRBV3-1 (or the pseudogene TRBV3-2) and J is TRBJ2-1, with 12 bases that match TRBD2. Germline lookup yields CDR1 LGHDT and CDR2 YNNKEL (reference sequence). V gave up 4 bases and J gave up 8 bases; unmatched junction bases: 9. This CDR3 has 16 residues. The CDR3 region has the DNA TGTGCCAGCAGCCGGACTAGCGGGATGTACGGTCATGAGCAGTTCTTC. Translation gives CASSRTSGMYGHEQFF.

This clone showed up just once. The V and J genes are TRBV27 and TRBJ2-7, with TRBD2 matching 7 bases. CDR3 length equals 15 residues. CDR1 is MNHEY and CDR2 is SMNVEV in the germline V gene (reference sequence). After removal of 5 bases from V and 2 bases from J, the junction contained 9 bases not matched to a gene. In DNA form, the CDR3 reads TGTGCCAGCAGTCCAGCATCTAGCGGAACCTACGAGCAGTACTTC. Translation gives CASSPASSGTYEQYF.

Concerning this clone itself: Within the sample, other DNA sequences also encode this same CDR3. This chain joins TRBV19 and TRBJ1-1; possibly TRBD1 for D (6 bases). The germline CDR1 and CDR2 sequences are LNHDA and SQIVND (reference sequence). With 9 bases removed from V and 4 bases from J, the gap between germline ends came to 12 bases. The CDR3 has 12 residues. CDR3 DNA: TGTGCCAGCCGGGTAGGGGGCACTGAAGCTTTCTTT. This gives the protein CASRVGGTEAFF. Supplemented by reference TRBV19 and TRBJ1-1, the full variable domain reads DGGITQSPKYLFRKEGQNVTLSCEQNLNHDAMYWYRQDPGQGLRLIYYSQIVNDFQKGDIAEGYSVSREKKESFPLTVTSAQKNPTAFYLCASRVGGTEAFFGQGTRLTVV.

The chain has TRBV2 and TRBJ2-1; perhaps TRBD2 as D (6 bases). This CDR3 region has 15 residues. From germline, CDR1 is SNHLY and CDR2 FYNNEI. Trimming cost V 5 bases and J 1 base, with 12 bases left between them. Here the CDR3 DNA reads TGTGCCAGCAGTAATCTAGCGAGTTCCTACAATGAGCAGTTCTTC. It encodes CASSNLASSYNEQFF.

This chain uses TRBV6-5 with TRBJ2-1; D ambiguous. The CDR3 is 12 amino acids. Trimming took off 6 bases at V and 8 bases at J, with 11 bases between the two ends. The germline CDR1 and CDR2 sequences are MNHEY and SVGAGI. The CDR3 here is CASRGRGDEQFF. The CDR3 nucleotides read TGTGCCAGCAGAGGCAGAGGCGATGAGCAGTTCTTC.

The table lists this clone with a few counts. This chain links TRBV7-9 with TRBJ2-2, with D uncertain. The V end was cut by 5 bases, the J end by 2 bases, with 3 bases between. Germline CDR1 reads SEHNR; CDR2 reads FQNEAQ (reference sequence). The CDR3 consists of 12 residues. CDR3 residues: CASSTNTGELFF. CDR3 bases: TGTGCCAGCAGCACAAACACCGGGGAGCTGTTTTTT.

The CDR3 nucleotides are TGCGCCAGCAGCTTGGGTTGGGAGGGAGATACGCAGTATTTT. Translated, it gives CASSLGWEGDTQYF. The rearrangement joins TRBV5-1 to TRBJ2-3; 7 bases match TRBD2. Germline V lookup: CDR1 SGHRS, CDR2 YFSETQ. Trimming cost V 0 bases and J 5 bases; bases outside gene matches: 3. The CDR3 consists of 14 residues. Full variable domain (missing parts from reference TRBV5-1 and TRBJ2-3): KAGVTQTPRYLIKTRGQQVTLSCSPISGHRSVSWYQQTPGQGLQFLFEYFSETQRNKGNFPGRFSGRQFSNSRSEMNVSTLELGDSALYLCASSLGWEGDTQYFGPGTRLTVL.